The present T cell receptor (beta chain) was sequenced within a study of T cell repertoires in cytomegalovirus infection. Study background: It was the public TCR beta signatures that indicated both CMV infection and matching HLA type.

Findings and caveats of the study: Clonotype analysis showed dominance of the ex vivo response by HLA-C-restricted CMV-specific TCR beta clonotypes. Cumulative frequency (of public TCR beta family members) identified carriers of CMV plus the relevant HLA.

TCRdb re-called the reads with MiXCR, one entry per CDR3 protein. The profile shows around 450,000 distinct CDR3 sequences, around 32% of them singletons. To note about this clonotype: Its antigen remains unknown.

The specimen sequenced was PBMCs. The receptor was derived from a human donor in good health (CMV status not recorded). Some clones in this sample may be carry-over from other donors' samples.

The CDR3 sequence is CASSPRFGGYTF. The CDR3 DNA follows: TGTGCCAGCAGTCCCCGGTTTGGTGGCTACACCTTC. This chain joins TRBV6-2 or TRBV6-3 and TRBJ1-2; D ambiguous. V dropped 5 bases and J dropped 7 bases, with 11 bases sitting between them. The germline CDR1 and CDR2 sequences are MNHEY and SVGEGT. The CDR3 extends over 12 amino acids.